A single sample gave rise to the 20 T cell receptor beta chains below, sequenced in a study of T cell responses to AZD1222 COVID-19 vaccine. Profiling relied on immunoSEQ multiplex PCR, and the TCRdb table lists in-frame clones only, not all of them. The table has some 150,000 clones, about nine tenths seen once. The sequenced sample was peripheral blood, obtained after recovery from COVID-19. Receptors were obtained from an adult who had recovered from COVID-19.

This chain links TRBV7-2 with TRBJ2-7, with 7 bases aligning to TRBD2. Trimming removed 5 bases from V and 12 bases from J; junction bases left unmatched: 13. Germline V gives CDR1 SGHTA, CDR2 FQGNSA. This CDR3 has 13 residues. The CDR3 sequence: CASSPTGTTQRYF. DNA of the CDR3: TGTGCCAGCAGCCCCACTGGGACTACCCAGAGGTACTTC.

The rearrangement links TRBV13 to TRBJ2-7; tentative D call: TRBD1 (6 bases). Germline V gene data show CDR1 as PRHDT and CDR2 as FYEKMQ (reference sequence). V was cut by 5 bases and J by 2 bases, with 22 bases left in between. The length of the CDR3 is 17 residues. In DNA form, the CDR3 reads TGTGCCAGCAGCGGGCCCCTTCTCCAGGGGACAACCTACGAGCAGTACTTC. Translated, it gives CASSGPLLQGTTYEQYF.

The gene calls are TRBV6-5 and TRBJ1-1, with a possible D match to TRBD1 (5 bases). Trimming took 7 bases from V and 0 from J, leaving 9 bases between them. The CDR3 totals 13 residues. Germline CDR1 is MNHEY and CDR2 is SVGAGI. This CDR3 reads CASTLTVNTEAFF. As DNA, the CDR3 is TGTGCCAGCACCCTGACAGTGAACACTGAAGCTTTCTTT.

The V and J genes are TRBV12-3 or TRBV12-4 and TRBJ1-1; D remains unclear. The ends were cut back, 2 bases at V and 2 bases at J, with 6 bases in the middle. The CDR3 runs to 13 residues. CDR3 in amino acids: CASSLKGNTEAFF. For the CDR3, the DNA is TGTGCCAGCAGTTTAAAGGGAAACACTGAAGCTTTCTTT.

The V call is TRBV4-1, the J call TRBJ1-2; 7 nucleotides line up with TRBD1. With 4 bases clipped from V and 3 bases from J, the junction kept 14 bases outside the gene matches. Germline V gene lookup returns CDR1 MGHRA and CDR2 YSYEKL. CDR3 length equals 17 residues. The CDR3 bases are TGCGCCAGCAGCCGTACACTTGGGACAGAAGTCGACTATGGCTACACCTTC. Translation: CASSRTLGTEVDYGYTF.

This rearrangement joins TRBV7-3 to TRBJ2-1, with TRBD1 as a possible D gene (6 bases). This CDR3 is 15 amino acids long. With 6 bases removed from V and 0 bases from J, the gap between germline ends came to 12 bases. Germline V gene data show CDR1 as SGHTA and CDR2 as FQGTGA. CDR3 loop: CASSQTGSSYNEQFF. CDR3 nucleotide sequence: TGTGCCAGCAGTCAGACAGGCAGCTCCTACAATGAGCAGTTCTTC.

CDR3 DNA sequence: TGCGCCAGCAGCTTGGGACGGACGACAGAAAAACTGTTTTTT. As protein: CASSLGRTTEKLFF. The rearrangement links TRBV5-1 to TRBJ1-4; D is unclear. This CDR3 spans 14 amino acids. The V gene's germline CDR1 is SGHRS and CDR2 YFSETQ. Trimming stripped 0 bases from V and 8 bases from J, with 11 bases between.

This chain uses TRBV6-4 with TRBJ1-1; 7 bases are shared with TRBD1. V lost 4 bases and J lost 4; bases outside the gene matches: 3. The CDR3 sequence is 13 residues long. The germline gives CDR1 MRHNA, CDR2 SNTAGT. CDR3 sequence reads: CASSVDRATEAFF. CDR3 DNA sequence: TGTGCCAGCAGTGTCGACAGGGCCACTGAAGCTTTCTTT.

The V gene is TRBV29-1, the J gene TRBJ2-2; the match to TRBD1 covers 8 bases. V dropped 3 bases and J dropped 6; count of bases not matched to a gene: 3. Germline V lookup: CDR1 SQVTM, CDR2 ANQGSEA. The CDR3 spans 13 residues. CDR3 DNA sequence: TGCAGCGTTGATCGACAGGGGTCCGGGGAGCTGTTTTTT. This encodes CSVDRQGSGELFF.

The genes are TRBV28 and TRBJ1-3; possible D gene TRBD1, 6 bases. The V gene's germline CDR1 is MDHEN and CDR2 SYDVKM. V was cut by 5 bases and J by 1 base, with 15 bases left in between. This CDR3 is 16 amino acids long. CDR3 in amino acids: CASSNNRVTSGNTIYF. CDR3 DNA: TGTGCCAGCAGTAACAACAGGGTTACATCTGGAAACACCATATATTTT. Variable domain in full (rest from reference TRBV28 and TRBJ1-3): DVKVTQSSRYLVKRTGEKVFLECVQDMDHENMFWYRQDPGLGLRLIYFSYDVKMKEKGDIPEGYSVSREKKERFSLILESASTNQTSMYLCASSNNRVTSGNTIYFGEGSWLTVV.

The chain is built from TRBV19 and TRBJ2-1; TRBD1 is a possible D gene (5 bases). Trimming shortened V by 8 bases and J by 0 bases, and 11 bases separated the two germline ends. Germline assignment: CDR1 LNHDA and CDR2 SQIVND (reference sequence). This CDR3 spans 14 amino acids. The CDR3 DNA is TGTGCCAGTCGTCGACAGAGCTCCTACAATGAGCAGTTCTTC. This codes for CASRRQSSYNEQFF.

This chain joins TRBV27 and TRBJ1-1; 8 positions agree with TRBD1. V lost 0 bases and J lost 0; bases outside the gene matches: 3. The V gene's germline CDR1 is MNHEY and CDR2 SMNVEV (reference sequence). This CDR3 comprises 16 residues. The CDR3 nucleotides read TGTGCCAGCAGTTTATCGCAGGGGGCGTTGAACACTGAAGCTTTCTTT. This translates into CASSLSQGALNTEAFF.

The chain recombines TRBV27 with TRBJ1-6, with D maybe TRBD1 (6 bases). The CDR3 has 14 amino acids. The germline gives CDR1 MNHEY, CDR2 SMNVEV (reference sequence). V lost 3 bases and J lost 8, with 11 bases in between. CDR3 nucleotides: TGTGCCAGCAGTTTTTACAGGGAGGATTCACCCCTCCACTTT. Translated: CASSFYREDSPLHF.

This clone appeared once. The J gene is TRBJ1-1, the V gene TRBV19, with D unresolved. Germline loops: CDR1 LNHDA, CDR2 SQIVND (reference sequence). The CDR3 loop spans 11 amino acids. V lost 7 bases and J 5 bases, leaving 8 bases between the germline ends. This chain's CDR3 is CASIRWTEAFF. The CDR3 bases are TGTGCCAGTATCCGGTGGACTGAAGCTTTCTTT.

The gene calls are TRBV18 and TRBJ2-7; D unclear. Germline V gives CDR1 KGHSH, CDR2 LQKENI. The V gene lost 6 bases and the J gene lost 0 bases, with 12 bases spanning the gap. There are 14 residues in the CDR3. CDR3 amino acids: CASSRSPSSYEQYF. CDR3 nucleotides: TGTGCCAGCTCTCGCAGCCCTAGCTCCTACGAGCAGTACTTC.

The chain joins TRBV28 to TRBJ2-1; D might be TRBD1 (6 bases). Germline V gene lookup returns CDR1 MDHEN and CDR2 SYDVKM. The CDR3 loop spans 14 amino acids. V was cut by 5 bases and J by 5 bases, with 13 bases left in between. The DNA of the CDR3 is TGTGCCAGCAGTCCCGTGGACAGAAACAATGAGCAGTTCTTC. It is translated as CASSPVDRNNEQFF.

V and J are TRBV5-6 and TRBJ1-2, with D unresolved. The germline V gene has CDR1 SGHDT and CDR2 YYEEEE. The V end was cut by 0 bases, the J end by 2 bases, with 8 bases between. The CDR3 extends over 14 amino acids. As DNA, the CDR3 is TGTGCCAGCAGCTTGGTTCAGAGAAACTATGGCTACACCTTC. Translated, it gives CASSLVQRNYGYTF.

The chain carries TRBV12-3 or TRBV12-4 and TRBJ1-1, with TRBD1 matching 9 bases. V lost 4 bases to trimming and J lost 3 bases; unmatched junction nucleotides: 0. This CDR3 has 13 residues. Written as DNA, the CDR3 is TGTGCCAGCAGTTGGACAGGGGACACTGAAGCTTTCTTT. This translates into CASSWTGDTEAFF.

This chain links TRBV12-3 or TRBV12-4 with TRBJ1-2; D gene uncertain. Trimming stripped 2 bases from V and 5 bases from J, with 6 bases between. The CDR3 is 12 residues long. Written as DNA, the CDR3 is TGTGCCAGCAGTTTACGAGGGTATGGCTACACCTTC. It specifies CASSLRGYGYTF.

This clone was picked up one time. The chain couples TRBV6-2 or TRBV6-3 to TRBJ1-1; TRBD1 agrees at 7 bases. Losses at the gene ends were 4 bases for V and 1 base for J; bases not matched to a gene: 6. Per germline, CDR1 MNHEY and CDR2 SVGEGT. The CDR3 sequence is 15 residues long. Written as DNA, the CDR3 is TGTGCCAGCAGTTTCCTGGACAGGAGGAACACTGAAGCTTTCTTT. Protein: CASSFLDRRNTEAFF.